This TCR beta chain is from a study of T cell responses to AZD1222 COVID-19 vaccine. As to this clone: Its antigen remains unidentified.

CDR1 and CDR2 (germline): MNHEY, SVGAGI. The V segment lost 6 bases and the J segment 9 bases; nucleotides outside the gene matches: 9. This CDR3 is built from 14 residues. The repertoire was sequenced with immunoSEQ multiplex PCR; TCRdb's copy has only in-frame clones and lacks some. The sample gives fewer than 150,000 clones, 93% of which show up once; under 4% is in the top ten. Study-wide points: Increases in Spike-specific TCR breadth and depth were seen after two AZD1222 doses.

This specimen consisted of peripheral blood, obtained on day 0 of AZD1222 vaccination. The TCR was taken from an adult in good health. The V gene is TRBV6-5, the J gene TRBJ2-1, with TRBD1 identical over 9 bases. The chain's CDR3 is CASSRDRVSGEQFF. The CDR3 coding sequence is TGTGCCAGCAGCCGGGACAGGGTGTCGGGTGAGCAGTTCTTC.